The clone carrying this T cell receptor (beta chain) turned up a few times. The antigen is unknown. The data originate from a study of graft-versus-host responses after intestinal transplantation. Study in general: Recipients were all induced with anti-thymocyte globulin, then given tacrolimus and steroids for two to three years. Findings of the study overall: Patients who carried graft-donor T cell macrochimerism also had high graft-versus-host to host-versus-graft clonal ratios in their allografts. Circulating GvH clones peaking coincided with falling HvG clones soon after transplant. Analysis identified GvH clones in recipient marrow, with some appearing first in ileum or blood.

Generated by immunoSEQ multiplex PCR, the TCRdb table keeps only in-frame clones and is missing some. The profile covers about 85,000 clones, with 82% appearing a single time and 0.75% to 0.85% taken by the ten largest. The sequence derives from a human donor who received an intestinal transplant. The input for sequencing was unstimulated CD4+ T cells sorted from spleen or lymph node cells, taken before intestinal transplant.

This CDR3 reads CASSTRQGLREQYF. DNA for the CDR3: TGTGCCAGCAGTACCCGACAGGGCCTGAGAGAGCAGTACTTC. V is TRBV6-5 and J is TRBJ2-7, with TRBD1 matching over 7 bases. V shed 5 bases, J shed 7 bases, and the junction held 11 bases outside the gene matches. The CDR3 consists of 14 residues. Germline V CDR1 and CDR2: MNHEY, SVGAGI.